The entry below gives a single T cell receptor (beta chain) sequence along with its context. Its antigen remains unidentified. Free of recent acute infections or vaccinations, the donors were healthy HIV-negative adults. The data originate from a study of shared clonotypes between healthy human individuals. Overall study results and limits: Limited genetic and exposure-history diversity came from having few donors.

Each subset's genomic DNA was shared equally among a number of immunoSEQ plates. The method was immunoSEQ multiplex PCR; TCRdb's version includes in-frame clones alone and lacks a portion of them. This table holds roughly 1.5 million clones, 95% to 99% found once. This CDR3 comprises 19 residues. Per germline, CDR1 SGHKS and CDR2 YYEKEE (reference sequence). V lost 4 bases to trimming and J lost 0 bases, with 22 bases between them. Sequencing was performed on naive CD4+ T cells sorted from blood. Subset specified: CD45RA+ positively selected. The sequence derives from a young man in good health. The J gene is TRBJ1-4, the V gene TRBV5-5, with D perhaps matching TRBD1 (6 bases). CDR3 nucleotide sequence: TGTGCCAGCAGCACGCCCGGGGGCAGGGTAGTTGCAACTAATGAAAAACTGTTTTTT. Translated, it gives CASSTPGGRVVATNEKLFF.